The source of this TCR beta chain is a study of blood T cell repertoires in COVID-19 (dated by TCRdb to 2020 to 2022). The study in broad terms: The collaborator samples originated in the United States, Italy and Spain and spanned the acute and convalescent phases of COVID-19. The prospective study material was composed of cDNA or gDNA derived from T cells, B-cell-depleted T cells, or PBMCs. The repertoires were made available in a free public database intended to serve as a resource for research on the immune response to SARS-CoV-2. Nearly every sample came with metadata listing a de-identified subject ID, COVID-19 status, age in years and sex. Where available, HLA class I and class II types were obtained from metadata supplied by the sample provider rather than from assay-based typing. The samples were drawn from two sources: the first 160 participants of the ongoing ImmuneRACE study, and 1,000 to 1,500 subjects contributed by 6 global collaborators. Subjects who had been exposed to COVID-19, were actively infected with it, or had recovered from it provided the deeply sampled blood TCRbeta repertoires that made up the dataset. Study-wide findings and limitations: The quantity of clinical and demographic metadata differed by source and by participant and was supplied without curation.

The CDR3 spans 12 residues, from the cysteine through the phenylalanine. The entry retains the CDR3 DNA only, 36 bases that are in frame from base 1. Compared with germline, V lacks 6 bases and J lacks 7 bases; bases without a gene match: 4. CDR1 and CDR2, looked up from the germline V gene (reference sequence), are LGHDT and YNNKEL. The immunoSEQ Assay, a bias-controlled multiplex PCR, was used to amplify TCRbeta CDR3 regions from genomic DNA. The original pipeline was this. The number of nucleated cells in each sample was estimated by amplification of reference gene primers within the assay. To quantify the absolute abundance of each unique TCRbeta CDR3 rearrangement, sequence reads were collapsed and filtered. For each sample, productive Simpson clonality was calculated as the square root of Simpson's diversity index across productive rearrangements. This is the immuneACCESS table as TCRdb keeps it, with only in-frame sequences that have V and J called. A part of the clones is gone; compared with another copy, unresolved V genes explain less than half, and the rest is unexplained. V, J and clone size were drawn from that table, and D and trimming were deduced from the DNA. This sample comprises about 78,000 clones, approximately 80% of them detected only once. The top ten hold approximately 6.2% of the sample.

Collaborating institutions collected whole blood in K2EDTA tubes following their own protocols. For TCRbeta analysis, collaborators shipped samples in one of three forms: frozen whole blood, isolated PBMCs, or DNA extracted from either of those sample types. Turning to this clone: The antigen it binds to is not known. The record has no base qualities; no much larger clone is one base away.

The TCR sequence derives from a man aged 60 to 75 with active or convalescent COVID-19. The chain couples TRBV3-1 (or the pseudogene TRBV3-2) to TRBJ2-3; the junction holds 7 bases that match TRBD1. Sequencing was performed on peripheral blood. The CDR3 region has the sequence CASRQGLNTQYF. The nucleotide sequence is TGTGCCAGCAGACAGGGGCTAAATACGCAGTATTTT.